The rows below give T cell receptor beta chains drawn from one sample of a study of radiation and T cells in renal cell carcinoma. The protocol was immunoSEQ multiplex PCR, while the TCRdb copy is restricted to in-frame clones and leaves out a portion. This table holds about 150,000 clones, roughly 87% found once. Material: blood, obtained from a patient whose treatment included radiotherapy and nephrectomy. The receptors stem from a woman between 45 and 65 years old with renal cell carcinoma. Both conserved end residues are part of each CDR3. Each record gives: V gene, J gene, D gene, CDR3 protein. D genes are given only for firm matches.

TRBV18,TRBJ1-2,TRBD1,CASSPRPGQGASFGYTF
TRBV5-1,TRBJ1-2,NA,CASSFSTNYGYTF
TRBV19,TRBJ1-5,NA,CASSNGGTQPQHF
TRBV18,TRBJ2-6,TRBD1,CASSPPQGSSGANVLTF
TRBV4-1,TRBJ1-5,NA,CASSQEGGQPQHF
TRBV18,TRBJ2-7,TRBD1,CASSGTAFYEQYF
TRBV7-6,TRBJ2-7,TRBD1,CASSFTGESSYEQYF
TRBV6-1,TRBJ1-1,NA,CASSVTTDTEAFF
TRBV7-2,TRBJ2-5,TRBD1,CASSSQGAQETQYF
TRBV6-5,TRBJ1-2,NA,CASSVGGYGYTF
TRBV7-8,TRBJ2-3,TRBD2,CASSHPPTSGGVTDTQYF
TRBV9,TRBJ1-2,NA,CASSVGVQTPRYGYTF
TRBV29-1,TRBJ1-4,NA,CSAGREKLFF
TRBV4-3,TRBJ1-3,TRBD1,CASSHSGTGPGNTIYF
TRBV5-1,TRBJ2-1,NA,CASSLGGPSSYNEQFF
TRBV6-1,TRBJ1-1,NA,CASSSRRENTEAFF
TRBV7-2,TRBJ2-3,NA,CASSAGPWEYF
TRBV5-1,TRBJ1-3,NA,CASSLTSGSTGNTIYF
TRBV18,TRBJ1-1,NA,CASSPPFATNTEAFF
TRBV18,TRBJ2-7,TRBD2,CASSPTLAGGPGEQYF
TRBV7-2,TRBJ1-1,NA,CASSLAPGAFF
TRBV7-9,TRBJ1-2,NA,CVAEGSYGYTF
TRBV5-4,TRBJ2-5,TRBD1,CASSRTGTGHETQYF
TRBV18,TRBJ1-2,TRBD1,CASSPQAGGANGYTF
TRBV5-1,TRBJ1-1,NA,CASSPPGNEAFF
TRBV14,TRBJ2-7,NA,CASSQGGEQYF
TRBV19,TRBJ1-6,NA,CASSRWNNSPLHF
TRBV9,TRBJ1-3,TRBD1,CASSVVPGGPNTIYF
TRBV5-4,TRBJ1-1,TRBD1,CASSLGQGREAFF
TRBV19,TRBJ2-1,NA,CASSIGLGGEQFF
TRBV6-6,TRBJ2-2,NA,CASSPQGHPGELFF
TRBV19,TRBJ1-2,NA,CASSITGHYGYTF
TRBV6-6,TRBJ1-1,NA,CASSYSGGGNTEAFF
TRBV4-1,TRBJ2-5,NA,CASSKRQAQETQYF
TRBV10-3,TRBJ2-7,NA,CAISGLYEQYF
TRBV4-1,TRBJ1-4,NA,CASSQVRDRLNEKLFF
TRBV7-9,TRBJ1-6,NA,CASSSGPGGDNSPLHF
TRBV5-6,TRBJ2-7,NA,CASSPQLGGFNEQYF
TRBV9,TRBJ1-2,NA,CASSVEANSNYGYTF
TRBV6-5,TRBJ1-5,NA,CASSSTDYQPQHF
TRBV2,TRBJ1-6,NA,CASTDAGAVNSPLHF
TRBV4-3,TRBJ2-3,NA,CASSLTYPSTDTQYF
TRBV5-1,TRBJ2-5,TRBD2,CASSSSSGGDQETQYF
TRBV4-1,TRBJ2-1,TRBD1,CASSPGTGGYNEQFF
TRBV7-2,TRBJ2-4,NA,CASSSRERGGKNIQYF
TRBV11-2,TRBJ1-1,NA,CASSPAPGTEAFF
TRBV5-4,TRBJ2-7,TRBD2,CASSLGSGGGFYEQYF
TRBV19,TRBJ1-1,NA,CASSIARGETEAFF
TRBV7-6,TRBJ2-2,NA,CASSLGIQNTGELFF
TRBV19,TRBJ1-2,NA,CASSPGGARFHGYTF
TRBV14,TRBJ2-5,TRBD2,CASSRGLAGAQETQYF
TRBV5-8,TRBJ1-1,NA,CASSWTTEAFF
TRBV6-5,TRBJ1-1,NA,CASSRGWLGDTEAFF
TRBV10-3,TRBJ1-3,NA,CAIRGDSGFGTIYF